The T cell receptor beta chain described here comes from a study of blood T cell repertoires in COVID-19 (dated by TCRdb to 2018 to 2020). At the level of the whole study: Samples covering the acute and convalescent phases of COVID-19 were provided by collaborators in the United States, Italy and Spain. Deeply sampled blood TCRbeta repertoires from subjects exposed to, actively infected with, or recovered from COVID-19 were included in the dataset. The prospective study material was composed of cDNA or gDNA derived from T cells, B-cell-depleted T cells, or PBMCs. Where available, HLA class I and class II types were obtained from metadata supplied by the sample provider rather than from assay-based typing. Samples came from the ongoing ImmuneRACE study (first 160 participants) plus 1,254 subjects from 6 global collaborators. A de-identified subject ID, COVID-19 status, age in years and sex were almost always included in the sample metadata. The repertoires were released in a freely available public database meant as a resource for research on the immune response to SARS-CoV-2.

In the germline V gene, CDR1 corresponds to MNHEY and CDR2 to SVGEGT. CDR3 length: 16 amino acids, cysteine to phenylalanine. This entry keeps only the CDR3 DNA: 48 bases, framed from base 1. V and J lose 2 bases and 0 bases, and a span of 11 bases separates them. What the research found in general, with its limitations: The amount of clinical and demographic metadata varied by source and participant and was provided uncurated.

Worth noting for this clone: Its antigen target is currently unknown. The record has no base qualities; no much larger clone is one base away.

TCRbeta CDR3 regions were amplified from genomic DNA using the immunoSEQ Assay, a bias-controlled multiplex PCR. Per the authors' processing: Nucleated cell counts per sample were estimated from amplification of reference gene primers within the assay. To quantify the absolute abundance of each unique TCRbeta CDR3 rearrangement, sequence reads were collapsed and filtered. For each sample, productive Simpson clonality was calculated as the square root of Simpson's diversity index across productive rearrangements. TCRdb provides this immuneACCESS table in a form limited to in-frame rearrangements. Some clones are lacking; in checked studies, under half of them reflect an unresolved V gene, and why the rest are absent is not known. V and J calls and clone size are copied from that table; D and trimming were computed from the DNA. This sample comprises about 140,000 clones, approximately 90% of them detected only once. The top ten hold 3.5% to 4.5% of the sample.

The collaborating institutions used their own protocols to collect whole blood in K2EDTA tubes. For TCRbeta analysis, collaborator samples were shipped as frozen whole blood, as isolated PBMCs, or as DNA extracted from either sample type. Rearrangement joined TRBV6-2 or TRBV6-3 to TRBJ1-5, with no reliable assignment of the D segment. This clonotype was obtained from a woman aged 40 to 50 with acute or convalescent COVID-19. The sequencing sample was made of peripheral blood. The DNA sequence follows: TGTGCCAGCAGTTACCCCTTCGGGTCTAGCAATCAGCCCCAGCATTTT. Its product reads: CASSYPFGSSNQPQHF.